Ten or more counts support the clone carrying this T cell receptor beta chain. What it binds is unknown. This specimen belongs to a study of T cell repertoires in cytomegalovirus infection. Study observations and caveats: CMV-specific TCR beta clonotypes restricted by HLA-C were the ones dominating the ex vivo response. Identification of carriers of CMV plus the relevant HLA was achieved through cumulative public TCR beta family frequency.

From the reads, TCRdb called clonotypes with MiXCR, one entry per CDR3 protein. The sample lists about 490,000 distinct CDR3 sequences; 11% were seen once. Trimming took 4 bases from V and 6 from J, leaving 16 bases between them. The germline V gene has CDR1 SGHAT and CDR2 FQNNGV. CDR3 length: 15 residues. The chain employs TRBV11-2 and TRBJ1-5; maybe TRBD1 (5 bases). This receptor was obtained from a human donor in good health (CMV status not recorded). Some clones in this sample may be carry-over from other donors' samples. The sequencing sample was made of PBMCs. The CDR3 is CASSSPGGFGQPQHF. The CDR3 coding sequence is TGTGCCAGCAGCTCCCCGGGGGGTTTCGGTCAGCCCCAGCATTTT.